A single sample is the source of the 5 T cell receptor beta chains below, sequenced in a study of blood T cell repertoires in COVID-19. Using immunoSEQ multiplex PCR, the repertoire was profiled, and TCRdb retains in-frame clones only, with some absent. The sample lists 200,000 or so clones; approximately 84% were seen once. Sequenced input: peripheral blood. These receptors all come from a middle-aged man with active or convalescent COVID-19.

This clone has only a few counts. The CDR3, as DNA: TGTGCCACCAGCAGAATATCAGGTGGAACCTCTGGAAACACCATATATTTT. Protein: CATSRISGGTSGNTIYF. This rearrangement joins TRBV15 to TRBJ1-3; D uncertain. This CDR3 has 17 residues. V was cut by 2 bases and J by 0 bases, with 14 bases left in between. Germline V gene lookup returns CDR1 LNHNV and CDR2 YYDKDF (reference sequence).

J is TRBJ2-7 and V is TRBV4-2, with D hard to call. In germline, CDR1 is LGHNA, CDR2 YNFKEQ. The V and J ends lost 3 bases and 3 bases respectively, with 12 bases between them. The CDR3 sequence is 14 residues long. CDR3: CASSQDPRSYEQYF. CDR3 nucleotides: TGTGCCAGCAGCCAGGATCCCCGGAGCTACGAGCAGTACTTC.

This chain joins TRBV4-2 and TRBJ2-3; 7 bases are a match to TRBD2. CDR3 size: 15 residues. Germline V gene lookup returns CDR1 LGHNA and CDR2 YNFKEQ. V dropped 4 bases and J dropped 2; count of bases not matched to a gene: 6. The CDR3 loop is CASSPRGEATDTQYF. Here the CDR3 DNA reads TGTGCCAGCAGCCCTCGGGGGGAGGCCACAGATACGCAGTATTTT.

The chain is built from TRBV7-9 and TRBJ1-1; D not certain. V shed 5 bases and J shed 3 bases, with 22 bases lying between them. Per germline, CDR1 SEHNR and CDR2 FQNEAQ (reference sequence). This CDR3 has 17 amino acids. The CDR3 DNA is TGTGCCAGCAGCCCCCGAGTGGGCTCAGGAACCGACACTGAAGCTTTCTTT. It is translated as CASSPRVGSGTDTEAFF. Using reference TRBV7-9 and TRBJ1-1 for the parts outside the CDR3, the full variable domain is DTGVSQNPRHKITKRGQNVTFRCDPISEHNRLYWYRQTLGQGPEFLTYFQNEAQLEKSRLLSDRFSAERPKGSFSTLEIQRTEQGDSAMYLCASSPRVGSGTDTEAFFGQGTRLTVV.

This clone was observed a single time. The chain links TRBV5-4 to TRBJ2-7; a possible D gene is TRBD2 (6 bases). The germline V gene has CDR1 SGHNT and CDR2 YYREEE (reference sequence). The CDR3 has 14 amino acids. Deletions cut 2 bases from V and 3 bases from J, with 12 bases between. The CDR3 sequence is CASSLLGGDYEQYF. The CDR3 DNA sequence: TGTGCCAGCAGCTTACTGGGGGGAGACTACGAGCAGTACTTC.